The clone carrying this T cell receptor (beta chain) occurred once. The target antigen is unknown. This sample is drawn from a study of OX40 agonist ivuxolimab in advanced cancers. About the research overall: Every 2 weeks, patients got intravenous ivuxolimab at one of six dose levels (0.01-10 mg/kg).

Points from the study as a whole: Circulating CD4+ and CD8+ T cells showed clonal expansion by week 6 at 0.1 to 3.0 mg/kg. CD8+ T cells averaged more expanded clones than CD4+.

The repertoire was sequenced with immunoSEQ multiplex PCR; TCRdb's copy has only in-frame clones and lacks some. The sample yields tens of thousands of clones, about nine tenths seen once. The TCR comes from an adult with an advanced solid tumor such as melanoma, head and neck, liver or kidney cancer. This sample comprised CD4+ or CD8+ T cells sorted from blood, obtained in a trial of the OX40 agonist ivuxolimab.

The CDR3 loop is CASSHKGQTQYF. CDR3 DNA: TGTGCCAGCAGCCATAAGGGTCAGACCCAGTACTTC. The rearrangement uses TRBV13 and TRBJ2-5; D remains unclear. Germline V CDR1 and CDR2: PRHDT, FYEKMQ (reference sequence). CDR3 size: 12 residues. Trimming removed 5 bases at V and 6 bases at J, with 10 bases between.